Sequencing of this T cell receptor (beta chain) was carried out in a study of CD8 T cells in Susac syndrome. Study-wide results and limits: Individuals included in the TCR sequencing and HLA analysis were acknowledged by the study to be relatively few in number.

RNA amounts of roughly 0.5 to 1 ug underwent reverse transcription with random hexamers. Amplification of TCR beta CDR3 by immunoSEQ multiplex PCR spanned 54 Vbeta and 13 Jbeta. TCRdb reprocessed the immunoSEQ multiplex PCR reads with MiXCR, giving one entry per CDR3 protein. The sample contains 400,000 or so distinct CDR3 sequences, 85% of which appear only once. Concerning this clonotype itself: The antigen is undetermined. No DNA is shown, since the ends of the CDR3 on it are uncertain; the CDR3 is the one TCRdb lists.

The CDR3 adds up to 16 amino acids, both ends counted. Germline CDR1 MGHRA, CDR2 YSYEKL. The TCR comes from a human donor with multiple sclerosis. The rearrangement links TRBV4-1 to TRBJ2-2; the table's D call, TRBD2, was not checked against the DNA. Sequencing was performed on CD8+ T cells from PBMCs. This CDR3 reads CASSQVTEYSRGSCFF.